This passage covers 9 T cell receptor beta chains from one sample sequenced in a study of blood T cell repertoires in COVID-19. This table comes from immunoSEQ multiplex PCR, and its TCRdb copy is limited to in-frame clones, with some not included. The top ten clones hold 8.2% of a sample with fewer than 250,000 clones, 65% to 85% of them seen once. The sequencing sample was made of peripheral blood. The receptors were gathered from a woman between 50 and 59 years old with acute or convalescent COVID-19.

This clone was detected only once. This chain's CDR3 is CASSIPGTAINGYTF. The CDR3 coding sequence is TGTGCCAGTAGTATACCCGGGACAGCTATCAATGGCTACACCTTC. The V and J genes are TRBV19 and TRBJ1-2, with 7 bases that match TRBD1. The CDR3 totals 15 residues. CDR1 LNHDA and CDR2 SQIVND come from the germline V gene (reference sequence). J was trimmed by 6 bases and V by 2 bases; bases with no gene match: 9.

The chain has TRBV6-1 and TRBJ2-5; D might be TRBD2 (5 bases). This CDR3 comprises 17 residues. In germline, CDR1 is MNHNS, CDR2 SASEGT. V lost 1 base and J lost 2, with 17 bases in between. The CDR3 bases are TGTGCCAGCAGTGAAGGGAGGCAAAGCGCTGTGCAAGAGACCCAGTACTTC. As protein: CASSEGRQSAVQETQYF.

This sequence joins TRBV18 and TRBJ2-5; 10 bases agree with TRBD1. The V gene end was trimmed by 6 bases and the J gene end by 4 bases; junction bases not matched to a gene: 8. CDR3 length equals 15 residues. From germline, CDR1 is KGHSH and CDR2 LQKENI. The CDR3 DNA follows: TGTGCCAGCTCCCCCAGGGACAGGGGTGGAGAGACCCAGTACTTC. Protein: CASSPRDRGGETQYF.

The gene calls are TRBV6-5 and TRBJ2-1, with 9 bases matching TRBD1. Germline CDR1 reads MNHEY; CDR2 reads SVGAGI. V dropped 2 bases and J dropped 2; count of bases not matched to a gene: 1. The CDR3 has 15 residues. DNA for the CDR3: TGTGCCAGCAGTTACGGGACAGGGACCTACAATGAGCAGTTCTTC. Its translation is CASSYGTGTYNEQFF.

This clone was detected only a few times. The chain links TRBV24-1 to TRBJ1-2, with a possible D match to TRBD1 (6 bases). Trimming pared 3 bases from V and 8 bases from J, leaving 15 bases between. This CDR3 is 14 amino acids long. CDR1 and CDR2 (germline): KGHDR, SFDVKD. In nucleotides, the CDR3 is TGTGCCACCAGTGATCAGGACAGTCCGGGGGGCTACACCTTC. As protein: CATSDQDSPGGYTF.

The chain couples TRBV11-3 to TRBJ2-1; a weak D match, TRBD2 (5 bases). The germline V gene encodes CDR1 SGHNT and CDR2 YENEEA. This CDR3 contains 14 residues. The germline V and J ends were trimmed by 5 bases and 5 bases, with 13 bases remaining between them. The CDR3 region is CASSPTGDNNEQFF. The CDR3, as DNA: TGTGCCAGCAGCCCCACCGGGGATAACAATGAGCAGTTCTTC.

The chain uses TRBV27 and TRBJ1-2, with D possibly being TRBD1 (5 bases). Germline V gives CDR1 MNHEY, CDR2 SMNVEV (reference sequence). The length of the CDR3 is 14 residues. V lost 2 bases and J 4 bases, leaving 11 bases between the germline ends. The CDR3, as DNA: TGTGCCAGCAGTTTAAGGGGCAGCCCCTATGGCTACACCTTC. Residues: CASSLRGSPYGYTF.

The chain links TRBV27 to TRBJ2-7, with TRBD1 identical over 9 bases. The germline CDR1 and CDR2 sequences are MNHEY and SMNVEV (reference sequence). The CDR3 spans 14 residues. V shed 6 bases and J 12 bases; nucleotides not matched to a gene: 15. CDR3: CASSGQGRSNLPYF. The CDR3 region has the DNA TGTGCCAGCAGCGGACAGGGGAGGTCGAACCTCCCGTACTTC.

CDR3 loop: CASSPSRLAGAYEQYF. DNA for the CDR3: TGTGCCAGCAGCCCCTCCAGACTAGCGGGAGCCTACGAGCAGTACTTC. The rearrangement links TRBV11-2 to TRBJ2-7; 12 bases map to TRBD2. Germline V gene lookup returns CDR1 SGHAT and CDR2 FQNNGV. This CDR3 contains 16 residues. The ends lost 5 bases at V and 2 bases at J; junction bases unmatched: 7.